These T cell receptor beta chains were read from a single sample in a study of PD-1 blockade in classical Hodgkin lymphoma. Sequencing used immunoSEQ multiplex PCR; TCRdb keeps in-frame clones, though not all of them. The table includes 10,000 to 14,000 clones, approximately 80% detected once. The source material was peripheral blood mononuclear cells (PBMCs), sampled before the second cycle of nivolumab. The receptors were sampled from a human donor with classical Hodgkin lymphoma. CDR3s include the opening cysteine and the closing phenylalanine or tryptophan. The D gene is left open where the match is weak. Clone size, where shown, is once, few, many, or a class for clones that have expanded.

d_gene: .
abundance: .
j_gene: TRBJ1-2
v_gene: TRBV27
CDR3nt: TGTGCCAGCAGTCCCACACACAGGGTTTACTATGGCTACACCTTC
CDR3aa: CASSPTHRVYYGYTF

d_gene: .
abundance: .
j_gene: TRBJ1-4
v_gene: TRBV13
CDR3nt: TGTGCCAGCAGCTTAGGGCCAAGGGAAGCGGATGAAAAACTGTTTTTT
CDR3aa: CASSLGPREADEKLFF

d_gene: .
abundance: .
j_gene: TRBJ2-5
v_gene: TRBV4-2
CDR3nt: TGTGCCAGCAGCCAAGACGGTGAGGAGACCCAGTACTTC
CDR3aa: CASSQDGEETQYF

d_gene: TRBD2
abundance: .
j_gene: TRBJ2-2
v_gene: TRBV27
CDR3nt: TGTGCCAGCAGTTTTTCTTATCAGGGTTTCACCCACCCGCGGGAGGGCCCTCAAGTGGAGCTGTTTTTT
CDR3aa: CASSFSYQGFTHPREGPQVELFF

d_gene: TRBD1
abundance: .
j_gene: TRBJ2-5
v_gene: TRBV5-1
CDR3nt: TGCGCCAGCAGCACAGGCGGGACAGGGGGCGCAGAGACCCAGTACTTC
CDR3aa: CASSTGGTGGAETQYF

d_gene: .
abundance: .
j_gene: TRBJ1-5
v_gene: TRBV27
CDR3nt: TGTGCCAGCAAGGAGAATTCGGGTTACAATCAGCCCCAGCATTTT
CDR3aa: CASKENSGYNQPQHF

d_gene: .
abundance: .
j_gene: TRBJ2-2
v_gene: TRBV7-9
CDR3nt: TGTGCCAGCAGCCTTGGTGTAGGGGACACCGGGGAGCTGTTTTTT
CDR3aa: CASSLGVGDTGELFF

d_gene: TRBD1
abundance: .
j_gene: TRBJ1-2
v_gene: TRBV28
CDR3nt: TGTGCCAGCAGCCAGATAAGGTGGGGGGGAACAGGGGACGATGGCTACACCTTC
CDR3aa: CASSQIRWGGTGDDGYTF

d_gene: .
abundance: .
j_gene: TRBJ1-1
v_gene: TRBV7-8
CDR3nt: TGTGCCAGCTATTCAAGAGGGGGGCCCCGGAACACTGAAGCTTTCTTT
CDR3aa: CASYSRGGPRNTEAFF

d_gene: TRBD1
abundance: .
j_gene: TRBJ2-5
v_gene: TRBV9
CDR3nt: TGTGCCAGCAGCGCGGCCGGGACAGCGATCAGCGAGACCCAGTACTTC
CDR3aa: CASSAAGTAISETQYF

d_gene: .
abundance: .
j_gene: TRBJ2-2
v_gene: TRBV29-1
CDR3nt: TGCAGCGTGGTCGAGGGGGTCAGGGGGGAGCTGTTTTTT
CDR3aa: CSVVEGVRGELFF

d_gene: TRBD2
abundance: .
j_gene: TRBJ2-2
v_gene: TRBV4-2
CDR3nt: TGTGCCAGCAGCCAAGAGGGACTAGCGGGGGCTGCGAACACCGGGGAGCTGTTTTTT
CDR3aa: CASSQEGLAGAANTGELFF

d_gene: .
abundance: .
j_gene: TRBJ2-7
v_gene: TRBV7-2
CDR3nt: TGTGCCAGCAGCTTGCTTGGGTATTTACCCGAGCAGTACTTC
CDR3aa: CASSLLGYLPEQYF

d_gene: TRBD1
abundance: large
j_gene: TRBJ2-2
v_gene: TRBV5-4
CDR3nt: TGTGCCAGCAGCGCACAGGGGGCGGAGTGGGTTTACACCGGGGAGCTGTTTTTT
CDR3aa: CASSAQGAEWVYTGELFF

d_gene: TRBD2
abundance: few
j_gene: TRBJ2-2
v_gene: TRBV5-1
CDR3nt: TGCGCCAGCAGCTTGCGATCTAGCGGGGACACCGGGGAGCTGTTTTTT
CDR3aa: CASSLRSSGDTGELFF

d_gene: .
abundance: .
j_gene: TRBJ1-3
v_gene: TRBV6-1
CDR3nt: TGTGCCAGCAGTGAAGGAGTAGAAGGAGACACCATATATTTT
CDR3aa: CASSEGVEGDTIYF

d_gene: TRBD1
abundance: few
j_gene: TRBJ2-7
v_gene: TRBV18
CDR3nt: TGTGCCAGCTCATTTCGGACAGGGCGTCTAACAAACGAGCAGTACTTC
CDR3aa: CASSFRTGRLTNEQYF

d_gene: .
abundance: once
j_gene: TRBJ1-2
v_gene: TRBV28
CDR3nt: TGTGCCAGCAGTTTAGTGACCTTCTATGGCTACACCTTC
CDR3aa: CASSLVTFYGYTF